Described below is a single T cell receptor (beta chain) sequence and its context. Which antigen it targets is not known. No base quality values were provided; no much bigger clone lies one nucleotide off. These data originate in a study of blood T cell repertoires in COVID-19 (dated by TCRdb to between 2020 and 2021). With respect to the entire study: Collaborator samples came from the United States, Italy and Spain and covered acute and convalescent phases of COVID-19. The dataset comprised deeply sampled blood TCRbeta repertoires from subjects exposed to, actively infected with, or recovered from COVID-19. The repertoires were released in a freely available public database meant as a resource for research on the immune response to SARS-CoV-2. Samples came from the ongoing ImmuneRACE study (first 160 participants) plus 1,254 subjects from 6 global collaborators. Where HLA class I and class II types were available, the types were taken from metadata supplied by the sample provider, not from assay-based typing. Sample metadata almost always included a de-identified subject ID, COVID-19 status, age in years and sex. The prospective study material was composed of cDNA or gDNA derived from T cells, B-cell-depleted T cells, or PBMCs.

TCRbeta CDR3 regions were amplified from genomic DNA using the immunoSEQ Assay, a bias-controlled multiplex PCR. As for the original processing: Nucleated cell counts per sample were estimated from amplification of reference gene primers within the assay. Sequence reads were collapsed and filtered to measure the absolute abundance of every unique TCRbeta CDR3 rearrangement. For each sample, productive Simpson clonality was calculated by taking the square root of Simpson's diversity index across productive rearrangements. Held by TCRdb, this immuneACCESS table contains in-frame sequences only and omits some clones. Under half of the omission traces to an unresolved V gene where checked; the cause of the rest is unknown. V, J and clone size reflect that table, while D and trimming were determined from the DNA. This sample has around 100,000 clones in its table, and around 87% of those were observed once. Together, the top ten hold 15% of the sample.

The collaborating institutions used their own protocols to collect whole blood in K2EDTA tubes. For TCRbeta analysis, collaborators shipped samples in one of three forms: frozen whole blood, isolated PBMCs, or DNA extracted from either of those sample types. Results and caveats for the whole study, not just this receptor: Clinical and demographic metadata were provided uncurated, with the amount varying by source and participant.

Via the germline V gene, CDR1 is MDHEN and CDR2 SYDVKM. The CDR3 spans 14 residues, from the cysteine through the phenylalanine. The DNA shown is the 42-base CDR3, in frame from base 1. The trim is 6 bases for V and 5 bases for J, with a gap of 17 bases between the germline ends. The material sequenced was peripheral blood. This clonotype was sampled from a man aged 50 to 59 with acute or convalescent COVID-19. This sequence uses TRBV28 and TRBJ2-7; perhaps TRBD1 is the D gene, with 6 bases matching. Here is the DNA: TGTGCCAGCAGGGAGTCAGGGGTTTGGGACGAGCAGTACTTC. Protein translation: CASRESGVWDEQYF.